The rows below give T cell receptor beta chains drawn from one sample of a study of cytomegalovirus exposure and HLA in healthy donors. Clones were sequenced by immunoSEQ multiplex PCR, and TCRdb holds only the in-frame ones, with some missing. This sample has 200,000 to 250,000 clones, with about 70% found just once. The sequenced material came from PBMCs. The origin of the receptors is a woman aged 30 to 39 in good health and CMV-seronegative. CDR3s include the opening cysteine and the closing phenylalanine or tryptophan. Fields, in order: clone size, V gene, D gene, J gene, CDR3 protein, CDR3 DNA. A D gene is named only where the DNA matches it firmly. The size of a clone is reported for some rows only, either as once, few or many, or as a class for expanded clones.

NA	TRBV19	NA	TRBJ1-1	CASSPTRGGGSEAFF	TGTGCCAGTAGTCCTACCCGGGGGGGCGGCTCTGAAGCTTTCTTT
once	TRBV10-3	TRBD2	TRBJ2-1	CAIRPTSGAENEQFF	TGTGCCATCAGGCCAACTAGCGGGGCCGAAAATGAGCAGTTCTTC
NA	TRBV27	NA	TRBJ1-6	CASSFGGNSPLHF	TGTGCCAGCAGTTTTGGCGGAAATTCACCCCTCCACTTT
NA	TRBV29-1	TRBD2	TRBJ2-5	CSVYGGGTKYF	TGCAGCGTTTATGGCGGGGGGACGAAGTACTTC
NA	TRBV10-1	TRBD2	TRBJ2-1	CASSPGLAGVYEQFF	TGCGCCAGCAGCCCAGGACTAGCGGGAGTTTATGAGCAGTTCTTC
NA	TRBV7-3	NA	TRBJ2-3	CASSLMSGAMGDTQYF	TGTGCCAGCAGCTTAATGTCAGGGGCAATGGGAGATACGCAGTATTTT
NA	TRBV7-2	TRBD2	TRBJ2-1	CASSSMTSSYNEQFF	TGTGCCAGCAGCTCTATGACTAGCTCGTACAATGAGCAGTTCTTC
NA	TRBV5-1	TRBD2	TRBJ2-2	CASSLELAGAAGELFF	TGCGCCAGCAGCTTGGAACTAGCGGGAGCGGCCGGGGAGCTGTTTTTT
few	TRBV7-9	TRBD1	TRBJ1-3	CASSGDSAGNTIYF	TGTGCCAGCAGCGGGGACAGTGCCGGAAACACCATATATTTT
NA	TRBV5-7	TRBD1	TRBJ1-2	CASSLGDRNYGYTF	TGTGCCAGCAGCTTGGGGGACAGGAACTATGGCTACACCTTC
NA	TRBV7-9	TRBD1	TRBJ2-2	CSSTFFGTGGPGELFF	TGTTCCAGCACCTTTTTCGGGACAGGGGGACCCGGGGAGCTGTTTTTT
NA	TRBV6-5	NA	TRBJ2-2	CASSTTGKAGELFF	TGTGCCAGCAGCACTACAGGGAAGGCCGGGGAGCTGTTTTTT